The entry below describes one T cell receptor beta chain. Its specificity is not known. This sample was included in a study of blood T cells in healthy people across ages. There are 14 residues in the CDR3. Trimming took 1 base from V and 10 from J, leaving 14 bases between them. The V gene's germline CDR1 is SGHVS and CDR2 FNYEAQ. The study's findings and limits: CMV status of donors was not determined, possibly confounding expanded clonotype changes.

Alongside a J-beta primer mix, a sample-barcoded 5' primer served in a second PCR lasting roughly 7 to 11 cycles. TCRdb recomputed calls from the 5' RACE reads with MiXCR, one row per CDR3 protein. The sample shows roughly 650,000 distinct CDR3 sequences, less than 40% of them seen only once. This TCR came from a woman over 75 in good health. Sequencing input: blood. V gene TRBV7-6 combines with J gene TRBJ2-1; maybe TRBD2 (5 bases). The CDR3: CASSLVEGPYEQFF. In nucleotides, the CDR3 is TGTGCCAGCAGCTTAGTCGAGGGCCCCTACGAGCAGTTCTTC.